The 23 T cell receptor beta chains listed next were all sequenced from one sample in a study of blood T cells in healthy people across ages. Through a sample-barcoded 5' primer and a J-beta primer mix, a second PCR was run for 7 to 11 cycles. TCRdb used MiXCR to reprocess the 5' RACE reads, holding one entry per CDR3 protein. The sample includes over a million distinct CDR3 sequences, around two fifths of them seen just once. Sequencing input: blood. The receptors come from a woman aged 18 to 35 in good health.

This clonotype was detected only a few times. The chain has TRBV11-1 and TRBJ2-1, with TRBD1 identical over 7 bases. This CDR3 comprises 16 residues. V dropped 7 bases and J dropped 4; count of bases not matched to a gene: 13. Germline CDR1 is SGHAT and CDR2 is FQDESV (reference sequence). CDR3 coding DNA: TGTGCCAGCATCCAAGGGGGACAGTATGGGTACAATGAGCAGTTCTTC. This gives the protein CASIQGGQYGYNEQFF.

This clonotype was seen more than once but under ten times. J is TRBJ2-3 and V is TRBV5-1; 13 nucleotides agree with TRBD2. The CDR3 runs 18 residues. V lost 3 bases to trimming and J lost 0 bases; unmatched junction nucleotides: 7. CDR1 and CDR2 (germline): SGHRS, YFSETQ. CDR3: CASSSGTSGDTSTDTQYF. The CDR3 DNA reads TGCGCCAGCAGCTCCGGGACTAGCGGGGACACTAGCACAGATACGCAGTATTTT. The whole variable domain, remainder taken from reference TRBV5-1 and TRBJ2-3, is KAGVTQTPRYLIKTRGQQVTLSCSPISGHRSVSWYQQTPGQGLQFLFEYFSETQRNKGNFPGRFSGRQFSNSRSEMNVSTLELGDSALYLCASSSGTSGDTSTDTQYFGPGTRLTVL.

The chain couples TRBV6-5 to TRBJ2-3; 9 nucleotides agree with TRBD2. The CDR3 has 16 residues. V gave up 6 bases and J gave up 4 bases; unmatched junction bases: 11. Per the germline V gene, CDR1 is MNHEY and CDR2 is SVGAGI. As DNA, the CDR3 is TGTGCCAGCAGGCGAGATTTAGCGGGGGACGCAGATACGCAGTATTTT. Translation: CASRRDLAGDADTQYF.

The V call is TRBV20-1, the J call TRBJ2-3; 8 nucleotides line up with TRBD2. This CDR3 spans 15 amino acids. V gave up 6 bases and J gave up 4 bases; unmatched junction bases: 12. CDR1 DFQATT and CDR2 SNEGSKA come from the germline V gene (reference sequence). The CDR3 spells CSATQAGDDADTQYF. The CDR3 DNA sequence: TGCAGTGCGACCCAAGCGGGAGACGACGCAGATACGCAGTATTTT.

This clonotype was observed a handful of times. This chain joins TRBV7-9 and TRBJ1-4; 8 bases fit TRBD1. Trimming removed 4 bases from V and 8 bases from J; junction bases left unmatched: 9. The CDR3 has 15 residues. Germline CDR1 SEHNR, CDR2 FQNEAQ (reference sequence). CDR3 in DNA: TGTGCCAGCAGCTCGACAGGGGAATGGGGGGAAAAACTGTTTTTT. Its translation is CASSSTGEWGEKLFF. Full variable domain (outside the CDR3, taken from reference TRBV7-9 and TRBJ1-4): DTGVSQNPRHKITKRGQNVTFRCDPISEHNRLYWYRQTLGQGPEFLTYFQNEAQLEKSRLLSDRFSAERPKGSFSTLEIQRTEQGDSAMYLCASSSTGEWGEKLFFGSGTQLSVL.

The chain links TRBV7-2 to TRBJ2-7, with D possibly being TRBD1 (6 bases). V dropped 5 bases and J dropped 6 bases, with 20 bases sitting between them. The CDR3 contains 15 residues. CDR1 and CDR2 (germline): SGHTA, FQGNSA. CDR3 region: CASSLWTEGSGEQYF. In nucleotides, the CDR3 is TGTGCCAGCAGCCTTTGGACAGAAGGGTCGGGCGAGCAGTACTTC.

The rearrangement uses TRBV6-5 and TRBJ1-3, with D uncertain. Germline loops: CDR1 MNHEY, CDR2 SVGAGI. This CDR3 has 13 amino acids. Trimming shortened V by 2 bases and J by 3 bases, and 5 bases separated the two germline ends. CDR3 nucleotide sequence: TGTGCCAGCAGTTACGATTTTGGAAACACCATATATTTT. Translation gives CASSYDFGNTIYF.

The chain links TRBV9 to TRBJ2-2; D unresolved. CDR3 length: 17 amino acids. Germline V gene lookup returns CDR1 SGDLS and CDR2 YYNGEE. V was trimmed by 0 bases and J by 2 bases, leaving 14 bases between them. CDR3 DNA sequence: TGTGCCAGCAGCGTAGAATCAATTTCACCTAACACCGGGGAGCTGTTTTTT. Translating gives CASSVESISPNTGELFF. Full variable domain (outside the CDR3, taken from reference TRBV9 and TRBJ2-2): DSGVTQTPKHLITATGQRVTLRCSPRSGDLSVYWYQQSLDQGLQFLIQYYNGEERAKGNILERFSAQQFPDLHSELNLSSLELGDSALYFCASSVESISPNTGELFFGEGSRLTVL.

In its sample, this clonotype was seen a few times. V usage is TRBV3-1 and J usage is TRBJ1-1; perhaps TRBD1 as D (5 bases). Trimming removed 3 bases from V and 1 base from J, with 12 bases in between. Looked up from germline, CDR1 is LGHDT and CDR2 is YNNKEL (reference sequence). CDR3 length equals 15 residues. CDR3 DNA: TGTGCCAGCAGCCACCCAGGGTCAGGGAACACTGAAGCTTTCTTT. Translation: CASSHPGSGNTEAFF.

As to this clonotype: The junction departs from the called germline gene at one end, perhaps through a read error. The chain links TRBV6-5 to TRBJ2-2, with a tentative D call TRBD1 (6 bases). In germline, CDR1 is MNHEY, CDR2 SVGAGI. CDR3 length: 15 amino acids. CDR3 residues: CASSHSGVVVRELFF. DNA for the CDR3: TGTGCCAGCAGTCACTCAGGGGTGGTGGTGAGGGAGCTGTTTTTT.

Details on this clonotype: Germline and junction disagree at one end, which may indicate a read error. V usage is TRBV20-1 and J usage is TRBJ2-5, with TRBD2 identical over 8 bases. This CDR3 comprises 13 residues. The germline V gene encodes CDR1 DFQATT and CDR2 SNEGSKA (reference sequence). In DNA, the CDR3 is TGTAGTGCCACCAGCGGGAGTAAAGAGACCCAGTACTTC. Translation: CSATSGSKETQYF.

This clonotype was counted only a few times. The CDR3 spells CASSSGLPVGTDTQYF. CDR3 DNA: TGTGCCAGCAGTTCGGGACTCCCGGTCGGCACAGATACGCAGTATTTT. The V and J genes are TRBV6-6 and TRBJ2-3; D might be TRBD2 (6 bases). Germline CDR1 and CDR2: MNHNY and SVGAGI (reference sequence). Trimming removed 4 bases at V and 1 base at J, with 15 bases between. The CDR3 spans 16 residues.

This clonotype has just a few counts. The chain links TRBV9 to TRBJ2-4; TRBD2 matches 7 bases. The closer fit of TRBJ2-7 to the DNA end suggests the J call may be wrong. Germline V gene sequence: CDR1 SGDLS, CDR2 YYNGEE. This CDR3 is 15 amino acids long. The DNA of the CDR3 is TGTGCCAGCAGCGTAGGGGCTAGCGGAGATTACGAGCAGTACTTC. Residues: CASSVGASGDYEQYF.

The J gene is TRBJ2-2, the V gene TRBV4-2; D may be TRBD1 (6 bases). Looked up from germline, CDR1 is LGHNA and CDR2 is YNFKEQ. The CDR3 sequence is 16 residues long. The V gene lost 4 bases and the J gene lost 2 bases, with 14 bases spanning the gap. The chain's CDR3 is CASSPSRQANTGELFF. As DNA, the CDR3 is TGTGCCAGCAGCCCCTCCCGACAGGCAAACACCGGGGAGCTGTTTTTT.

This clonotype was counted at least ten times. The chain links TRBV20-1 to TRBJ2-1; D unclear. CDR3 length equals 14 residues. The germline gives CDR1 DFQATT, CDR2 SNEGSKA (reference sequence). V was clipped by 3 bases and J by 6 bases, with 15 bases between them. DNA of the CDR3: TGCAGTGCTAGCCCCAGTCGTCGGGTCAATGAGCAGTTCTTC. It encodes CSASPSRRVNEQFF.

The V and J genes are TRBV7-8 and TRBJ1-6; D possibly corresponds to TRBD1 (5 bases). Deletions cut 1 base from V and 13 bases from J, with 8 bases between. Germline CDR1 SGHVS, CDR2 FQNEAQ. This CDR3 has 12 amino acids. The CDR3 region has the DNA TGTGCCAGCAGCTTAGTGGAGGGGCCCCTCCACTTT. Residues: CASSLVEGPLHF.

The chain couples TRBV10-1 to TRBJ2-7, with D possibly being TRBD2 (6 bases). Germline loops: CDR1 WNHNN, CDR2 SYGVQD (reference sequence). V was pared by 3 bases and J by 5 bases, with 14 bases between. This CDR3 comprises 14 residues. DNA of the CDR3: TGCGCCAGCAGTGATGGGACTTCCAAACACGAGCAGTACTTC. Its translation: CASSDGTSKHEQYF.

This clonotype has just a few counts. This chain links TRBV29-1 with TRBJ1-1; the match to TRBD1 covers 7 bases. V lost 3 bases, J lost 4 bases, and 5 bases stayed unmatched. In germline, CDR1 is SQVTM, CDR2 ANQGSEA. The CDR3 length is 13 residues. The DNA of the CDR3 is TGCAGCGTTGAGAGTTCAGGGGGCACTGAAGCTTTCTTT. Translation gives CSVESSGGTEAFF.

The chain is built from TRBV4-2 and TRBJ1-4; the D is unclear. Trimming cost V 4 bases and J 3 bases, with 9 bases left between them. CDR1 is LGHNA and CDR2 is YNFKEQ in the germline V gene. This CDR3 has 14 residues. CDR3 amino acids: CASSPELANEKLFF. The DNA of the CDR3 is TGTGCCAGCAGCCCAGAGTTGGCTAATGAAAAACTGTTTTTT.

Ten or more counts support this clonotype. The V call is TRBV28, the J call TRBJ2-1; 7 bases align to TRBD1. Germline-derived CDR1 and CDR2 are MDHEN and SYDVKM. J lost 6 bases, V lost 5 bases, and 1 base had no gene match. The CDR3 has 12 residues. CDR3 protein: CASSQGVNEQFF. The CDR3 DNA reads as TGTGCCAGCAGTCAGGGGGTCAATGAGCAGTTCTTC.

The CDR3 DNA sequence: TGTGCCAGCAGGGACCGGAGGGGCGGGGAGCTGTTTTTT. This translates into CASRDRRGGELFF. This sequence joins TRBV6-5 and TRBJ2-2; maybe TRBD2 (6 bases). The germline CDR1 and CDR2 sequences are MNHEY and SVGAGI. The V and J ends lost 6 bases and 7 bases respectively, with 12 bases between them. This CDR3 has 13 residues.

The rearrangement joins TRBV6-2 or TRBV6-3 to TRBJ1-5, with 7 positions matching TRBD1. The CDR3 covers 16 residues. Trimming at V came to 6 bases and at J to 4 bases, leaving 12 bases not matched to a gene. The germline CDR1 and CDR2 sequences are MNHEY and SVGEGT. The CDR3 DNA reads as TGTGCCAGCAGAAGGGGGCAGATATCCGGTAATCAGCCCCAGCATTTT. This translates into CASRRGQISGNQPQHF.

The rearrangement joins TRBV20-1 to TRBJ2-7; 7 nucleotides align to TRBD1. V lost 5 bases to trimming and J lost 7 bases; unmatched junction nucleotides: 17. This CDR3 spans 15 amino acids. CDR1 and CDR2 from the germline V gene are DFQATT and SNEGSKA (reference sequence). The CDR3 coding sequence is TGCAGTGCTGGCCAGCTGCTAGGGGGCCGGAGGGAGCAGTACTTC. Its translation: CSAGQLLGGRREQYF.